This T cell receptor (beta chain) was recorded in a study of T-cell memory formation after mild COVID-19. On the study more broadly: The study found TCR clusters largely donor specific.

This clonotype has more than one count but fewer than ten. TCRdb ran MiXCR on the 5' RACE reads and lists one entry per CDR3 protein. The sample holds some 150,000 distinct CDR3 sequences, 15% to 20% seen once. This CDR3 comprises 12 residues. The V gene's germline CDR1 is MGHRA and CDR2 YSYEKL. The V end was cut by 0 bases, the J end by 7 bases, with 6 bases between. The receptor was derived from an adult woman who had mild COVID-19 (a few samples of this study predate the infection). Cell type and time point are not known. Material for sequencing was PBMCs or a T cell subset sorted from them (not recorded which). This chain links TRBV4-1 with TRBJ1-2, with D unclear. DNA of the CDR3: TGCGCCAGCAGCCAAGAAAGGGCTGGCTACACCTTC. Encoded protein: CASSQERAGYTF.